A selection of T cell receptor beta chains follows, all from one sample in a study of human T cells and chemical hapten exposure. Each CDR3 protein gets one entry after TCRdb re-called the RACE reads with MiXCR. The data hold a few hundred thousand distinct CDR3 sequences, with approximately 5% observed a single time. The starting material was whole blood, obtained in connection with sensitization to the hapten diphenylcyclopropenone (DPC). The receptors here all came from a woman aged 18-30 years with alopecia areata. Some clones in this sample may be carry-over from other donors' samples. Both conserved end residues are part of each CDR3. A D gene is named only where the DNA matches it firmly. Where a row states a size, it is once, few, many or the class of an expanded clone; other rows omit it.

CDR3aa: CASSPDGDREQYF
CDR3nt: TGTGCCAGCAGCCCGGACGGGGACCGCGAGCAGTACTTC
len: 13
j_gene: TRBJ2-7
abundance: many
v_gene: TRBV11-1
d_gene: NA

CDR3aa: CASSSPRDTQYF
CDR3nt: TGTGCCAGCAGCTCCCCCCGGGATACGCAGTATTTT
len: 12
j_gene: TRBJ2-3
abundance: few
v_gene: TRBV7-2
d_gene: NA

CDR3aa: CATSREIRTDSGNTIYF
CDR3nt: TGTGCCACCAGCAGAGAGATAAGGACAGACTCTGGAAACACCATATATTTT
len: 17
j_gene: TRBJ1-3
abundance: many
v_gene: TRBV15
d_gene: NA

CDR3aa: CASSLGGFNQPQHF
CDR3nt: TGTGCCAGCAGCTTGGGGGGTTTCAATCAGCCCCAGCATTTT
len: 14
j_gene: TRBJ1-5
abundance: many
v_gene: TRBV5-6
d_gene: NA

CDR3aa: CASSYQGEAFF
CDR3nt: TGTGCCAGCAGTTACCAGGGTGAAGCTTTCTTT
len: 11
j_gene: TRBJ1-1
abundance: many
v_gene: TRBV12-3/TRBV12-4
d_gene: NA

CDR3aa: CASSSQGWDLFSNQPQHF
CDR3nt: TGTGCCAGCAGCTCACAGGGATGGGATCTATTCAGCAATCAGCCCCAGCATTTT
len: 18
j_gene: TRBJ1-5
abundance: many
v_gene: TRBV28
d_gene: NA

CDR3aa: CASSSHGTLDSGNTIYF
CDR3nt: TGTGCCAGCAGTTCTCACGGGACACTCGACTCTGGAAACACCATATATTTT
len: 17
j_gene: TRBJ1-3
abundance: many
v_gene: TRBV6-1
d_gene: NA

CDR3aa: CASSYRQRPNYGYTF
CDR3nt: TGTGCCAGCAGCTATAGACAGAGACCCAACTATGGCTACACCTTC
len: 15
j_gene: TRBJ1-2
abundance: many
v_gene: TRBV7-8
d_gene: NA

CDR3aa: CASRGTGAPTGELFF
CDR3nt: TGTGCCAGCAGGGGGACAGGGGCCCCCACCGGGGAGCTGTTTTTT
len: 15
j_gene: TRBJ2-2
abundance: NA
v_gene: TRBV6-2/TRBV6-3
d_gene: TRBD1

CDR3aa: CSAYRVYGYTF
CDR3nt: TGCAGTGCTTACAGGGTCTATGGCTACACCTTC
len: 11
j_gene: TRBJ1-2
abundance: NA
v_gene: TRBV20-1
d_gene: NA

CDR3aa: CSVESRLGGTEAFF
CDR3nt: TGCAGCGTTGAATCCCGCCTTGGGGGCACTGAAGCTTTCTTT
len: 14
j_gene: TRBJ1-1
abundance: many
v_gene: TRBV29-1
d_gene: NA

CDR3aa: CASSDPRDRGLGQPQHF
CDR3nt: TGTGCCAGCAGTGACCCTAGGGACAGGGGGCTGGGGCAGCCCCAGCATTTT
len: 17
j_gene: TRBJ1-5
abundance: few
v_gene: TRBV6-6
d_gene: TRBD1

CDR3aa: CASSSLQGARTDTQYF
CDR3nt: TGTGCCAGCAGCTCCCTTCAGGGGGCGCGTACAGATACGCAGTATTTT
len: 16
j_gene: TRBJ2-3
abundance: many
v_gene: TRBV5-5
d_gene: TRBD1

CDR3aa: CASSEGRGQETQYF
CDR3nt: TGTGCCAGCAGCGAGGGCAGGGGCCAAGAGACCCAGTACTTC
len: 14
j_gene: TRBJ2-5
abundance: few
v_gene: TRBV7-2
d_gene: NA

CDR3aa: CASSSGLSGTDTQYF
CDR3nt: TGTGCCAGCAGCAGCGGGCTCAGCGGCACAGATACGCAGTATTTT
len: 15
j_gene: TRBJ2-3
abundance: many
v_gene: TRBV6-4
d_gene: NA

CDR3aa: CASSLVTGAGYTF
CDR3nt: TGTGCCAGCAGCTTAGTTACGGGGGCTGGCTACACCTTC
len: 13
j_gene: TRBJ1-2
abundance: NA
v_gene: TRBV7-2
d_gene: NA

CDR3aa: CASSPRANSGNTIYF
CDR3nt: TGTGCCAGCAGCCCCAGGGCCAACTCTGGAAACACCATATATTTT
len: 15
j_gene: TRBJ1-3
abundance: many
v_gene: TRBV6-6
d_gene: NA

CDR3aa: CASSEAAGLAAYEQYF
CDR3nt: TGTGCCAGCAGTGAAGCCGCCGGGTTGGCCGCCTACGAGCAGTACTTC
len: 16
j_gene: TRBJ2-7
abundance: NA
v_gene: TRBV6-1
d_gene: NA

CDR3aa: CASGFSNYGYTF
CDR3nt: TGTGCTAGTGGTTTTTCTAACTATGGCTACACCTTC
len: 12
j_gene: TRBJ1-2
abundance: many
v_gene: TRBV12-5
d_gene: NA

CDR3aa: CASSLAVTMNTEAFF
CDR3nt: TGCGCCAGCAGCTTGGCCGTCACCATGAACACTGAAGCTTTCTTT
len: 15
j_gene: TRBJ1-1
abundance: few
v_gene: TRBV5-1
d_gene: NA

CDR3aa: CASSQQIDTEAFF
CDR3nt: TGCGCCAGCAGCCAACAGATAGATACCGAAGCTTTCTTT
len: 13
j_gene: TRBJ1-1
abundance: few
v_gene: TRBV4-1
d_gene: NA

CDR3aa: CASSELRGARDIQYF
CDR3nt: TGTGCCAGCAGTGAGTTACGGGGGGCAAGGGACATTCAGTACTTC
len: 15
j_gene: TRBJ2-4
abundance: NA
v_gene: TRBV25-1
d_gene: NA

CDR3aa: CSVPSGGAKDTQYF
CDR3nt: TGCAGCGTTCCTAGCGGGGGGGCTAAAGATACGCAGTATTTT
len: 14
j_gene: TRBJ2-3
abundance: few
v_gene: TRBV29-1
d_gene: TRBD2

CDR3aa: CAVRASGANVLTF
CDR3nt: TGTGCCGTCAGAGCCTCTGGGGCCAACGTCCTGACTTTC
len: 13
j_gene: TRBJ2-6
abundance: many
v_gene: TRBV24-1
d_gene: NA